This T cell receptor (beta chain) was captured by sequencing in a study of CD8+CD57+ T cells in acquired aplastic anemia. Genomic DNA, serving as template, underwent TCR beta VDJ and CDR3 profiling. TCRdb re-analysed the reads in MiXCR, keeping a single row per CDR3 protein. The sample carries fewer than 200,000 distinct CDR3 sequences, more than 45% recorded once. CD8+CD57+ cell expansion, shown by flow cytometry, had occurred in the patients selected for sequencing. Severe acquired aplastic anemia was present in all patients. This clonotype appeared a single time. V was cut by 5 bases and J by 7 bases, with 14 bases left in between. Germline values: CDR1 ENHRY, CDR2 SYGVKD. This CDR3 comprises 13 residues.

Sequencing input: sorted CD4+, CD8+, or CD8+CD57+ T cells (not recorded which) from PBMCs. The rearrangement links TRBV10-3 to TRBJ1-2, with D perhaps matching TRBD1 (5 bases). This clonotype was sampled from a human donor with aplastic anemia. CDR3 in DNA: TGTGCCATCAGTCTAATGCAGGGAGGTGGCTACACCTTC. As protein: CAISLMQGGGYTF.